Given below is one T cell receptor (beta chain) in context. This sample was taken from a study of immune evolution from preneoplasia to lung adenocarcinoma. Generated by immunoSEQ multiplex PCR, the TCRdb table keeps only in-frame clones and is missing some. The table includes fewer than 9,500 clones, about four fifths detected once. The sequenced material came from FFPE invasive lung adenocarcinoma tissue. The receptor was derived from a person aged 45-69 years with lung adenocarcinoma.

In nucleotides, the CDR3 is TGTGCCAGCAGCCTCTATGGGGGACAAGGGGACGAGCAGTACTTC. Its translation is CASSLYGGQGDEQYF. V gene TRBV27 combines with J gene TRBJ2-7; a weak D match, TRBD1 (6 bases). Looked up from germline, CDR1 is MNHEY and CDR2 is SMNVEV (reference sequence). The CDR3 contains 15 residues. With 6 bases removed from V and 5 bases from J, the gap between germline ends came to 20 bases.